What follows are 4 T cell receptor beta chains derived from one specimen sequenced in a study of OX40 agonist ivuxolimab in advanced cancers. The assay was immunoSEQ multiplex PCR, and TCRdb's table has in-frame clones only and misses some. The data show more than 45,000 clones, about 87% seen once. The specimen was CD4+ or CD8+ T cells sorted from blood, collected in a trial of the OX40 agonist ivuxolimab. Every receptor here comes from an adult with an advanced solid tumor such as melanoma, head and neck, liver or kidney cancer.

The rearrangement links TRBV11-2 to TRBJ2-4, with no clear D. Germline-derived CDR1 and CDR2 are SGHAT and FQNNGV. This CDR3 region has 15 residues. V shed 2 bases and J shed 5 bases, with 13 bases lying between them. The CDR3 sequence is CASSLSIGVENIQYF. CDR3 bases: TGTGCCAGCAGCTTATCTATCGGCGTCGAAAACATTCAGTACTTC.

A word on this clone: At one end the junction does not follow the germline gene, possibly because of a read error. Different DNA sequences within this sample yield the same CDR3. The rearrangement links TRBV10-2 to TRBJ2-1; unclear D gene. Germline V gene lookup returns CDR1 WSHSY and CDR2 SAAADI. The CDR3 consists of 14 residues. The CDR3 sequence: CASSDRSSYNEQFF. Written as DNA, the CDR3 is TGCGCTAGCAGTGATAGGAGCTCCTACAATGAGCAGTTCTTC.

The chain joins TRBV9 to TRBJ1-1, with TRBD1 as a possible D gene (5 bases). Per the germline V gene, CDR1 is SGDLS and CDR2 is YYNGEE. The V end lost 0 bases, the J end lost 7 bases, and 13 bases lay between the germline ends. This CDR3 comprises 14 residues. CDR3 DNA sequence: TGTGCCAGCAGCGTAGTCGGGGGAGCGAATGAAGCTTTCTTT. Encoded protein: CASSVVGGANEAFF.

The genes are TRBV27 and TRBJ2-7, with D maybe TRBD1 (5 bases). The length of the CDR3 is 13 residues. The germline gives CDR1 MNHEY, CDR2 SMNVEV (reference sequence). V dropped 2 bases and J dropped 5 bases, with 10 bases sitting between them. CDR3 protein: CASSLDSTHEQYF. The DNA for the CDR3 is TGTGCCAGCAGTTTAGACAGTACCCACGAGCAGTACTTC.